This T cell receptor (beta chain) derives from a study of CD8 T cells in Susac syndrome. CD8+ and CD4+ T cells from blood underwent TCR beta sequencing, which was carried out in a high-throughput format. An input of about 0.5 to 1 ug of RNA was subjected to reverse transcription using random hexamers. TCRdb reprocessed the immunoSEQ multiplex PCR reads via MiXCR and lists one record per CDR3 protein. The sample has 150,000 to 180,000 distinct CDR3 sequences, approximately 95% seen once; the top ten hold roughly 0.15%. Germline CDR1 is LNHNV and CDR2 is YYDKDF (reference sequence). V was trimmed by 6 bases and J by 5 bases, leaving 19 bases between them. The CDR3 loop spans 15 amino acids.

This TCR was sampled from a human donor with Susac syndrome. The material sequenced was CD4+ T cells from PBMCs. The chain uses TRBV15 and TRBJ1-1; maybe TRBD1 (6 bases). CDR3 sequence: CATRTAGGLFTEAFF. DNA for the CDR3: TGTGCCACCAGAACCGCGGGGGGCCTATTTACTGAAGCTTTCTTT.